Detailed here is one T cell receptor (beta chain). TCRdb's table, derived via immunoSEQ multiplex PCR, lists solely in-frame clones and lacks some. The data contain roughly 61,000 clones, around nine tenths of them singletons. This record comes from a study of OX40 agonist ivuxolimab in advanced cancers. Looking at the study overall: At about 81% male, the cohort had a mean age of 60 years, ranging from 23 to 79.

V lost 5 bases, J lost 1 base, and 4 bases lay in between. In germline, CDR1 is LNHNV, CDR2 YYDKDF (reference sequence). CDR3 length: 12 residues. Material: CD4+ or CD8+ T cells sorted from blood, obtained in a trial of the OX40 agonist ivuxolimab. The genes are TRBV15 and TRBJ2-3; D call uncertain. The clonotype originates from an adult with an advanced solid tumor such as melanoma, head and neck, liver or kidney cancer. For the CDR3, the DNA is TGTGCCACCAGCCTCGGCACAGATACGCAGTATTTT. It encodes CATSLGTDTQYF.